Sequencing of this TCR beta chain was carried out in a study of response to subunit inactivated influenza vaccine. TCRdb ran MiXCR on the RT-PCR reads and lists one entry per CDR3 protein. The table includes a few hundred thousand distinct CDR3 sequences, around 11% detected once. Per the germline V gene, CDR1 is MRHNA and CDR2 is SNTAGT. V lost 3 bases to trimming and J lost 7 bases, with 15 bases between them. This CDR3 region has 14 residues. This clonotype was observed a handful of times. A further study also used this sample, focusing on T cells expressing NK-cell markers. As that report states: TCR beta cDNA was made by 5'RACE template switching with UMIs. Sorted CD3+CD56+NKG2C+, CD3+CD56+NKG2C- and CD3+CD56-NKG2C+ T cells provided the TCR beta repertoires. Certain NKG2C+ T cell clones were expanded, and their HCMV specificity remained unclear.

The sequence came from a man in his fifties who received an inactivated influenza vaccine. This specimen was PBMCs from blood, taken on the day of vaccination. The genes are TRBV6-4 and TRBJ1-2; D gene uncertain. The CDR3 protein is CASSERLGWAGYTF. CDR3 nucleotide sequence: TGTGCCAGCAGTGAAAGGTTGGGATGGGCTGGCTACACCTTC.